This TCR beta chain was observed in a study of cytotoxic CD8 clonotypes in ibrutinib-treated CLL. Overall study: Among the samples, the mean was about 260,000 productive templates and roughly 96,000 productive rearrangements.

Germline lookup yields CDR1 SEHNR and CDR2 FQNEAQ (reference sequence). Trimming pared 11 bases from V and 5 bases from J, leaving 16 bases between. The CDR3 totals 13 residues. Libraries were prepared by immunoSEQ multiplex PCR; TCRdb keeps only in-frame clonotypes and omits some of them. The sample contains 45,000 to 70,000 clones, 56% of which appear only once. Study-level points and caveats: The public clonotypes identified were infrequent and showed contraction or stability on treatment.

The source of around 2 micrograms of genomic DNA for TCR beta libraries was cryopreserved PBMCs. The table lists this clone with a few counts. No antigen is known for it. The sample consisted of PBMCs, taken after 24 months of ibrutinib treatment. The gene calls are TRBV7-9 and TRBJ1-5, with a tentative D call TRBD1 (6 bases). This TCR derives from a human donor with chronic lymphocytic leukemia. CDR3 coding DNA: TGTGCCGTGCAGGGGATAGGGGATCAGCCCCAGCATTTT. Residues: CAVQGIGDQPQHF.